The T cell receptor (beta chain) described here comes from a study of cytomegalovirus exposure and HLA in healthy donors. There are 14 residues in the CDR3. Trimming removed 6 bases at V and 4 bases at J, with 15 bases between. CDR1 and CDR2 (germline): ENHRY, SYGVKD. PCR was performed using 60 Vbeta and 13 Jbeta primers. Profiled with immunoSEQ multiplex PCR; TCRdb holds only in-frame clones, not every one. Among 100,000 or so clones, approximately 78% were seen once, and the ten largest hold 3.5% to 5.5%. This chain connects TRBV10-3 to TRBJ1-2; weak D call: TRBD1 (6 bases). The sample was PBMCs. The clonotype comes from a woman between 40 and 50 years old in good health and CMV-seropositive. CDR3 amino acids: CAISRGQQIYGYTF. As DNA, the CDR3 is TGTGCCATCAGCCGAGGACAGCAGATCTATGGCTACACCTTC.